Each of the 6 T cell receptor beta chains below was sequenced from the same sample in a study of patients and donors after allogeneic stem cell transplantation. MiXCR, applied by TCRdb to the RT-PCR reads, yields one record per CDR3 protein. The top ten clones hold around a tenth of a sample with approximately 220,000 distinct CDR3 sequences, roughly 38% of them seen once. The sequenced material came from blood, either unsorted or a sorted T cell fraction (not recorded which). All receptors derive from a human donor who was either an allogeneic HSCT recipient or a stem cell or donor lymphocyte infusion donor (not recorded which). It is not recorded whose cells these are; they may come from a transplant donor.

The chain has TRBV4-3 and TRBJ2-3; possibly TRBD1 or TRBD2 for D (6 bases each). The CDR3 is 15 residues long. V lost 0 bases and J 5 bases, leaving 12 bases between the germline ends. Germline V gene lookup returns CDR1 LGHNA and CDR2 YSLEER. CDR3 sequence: CASSQDLGGKDTQYF. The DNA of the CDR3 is TGCGCCAGCAGCCAAGATCTGGGGGGCAAAGATACGCAGTATTTT.

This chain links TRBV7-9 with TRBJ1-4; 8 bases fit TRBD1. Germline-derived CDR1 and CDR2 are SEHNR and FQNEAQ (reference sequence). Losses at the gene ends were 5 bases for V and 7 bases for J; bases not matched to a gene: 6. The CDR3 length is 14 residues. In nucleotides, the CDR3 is TGTGCCAGCAGCGTCGGACAGGGTTCTGAAAAACTGTTTTTT. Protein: CASSVGQGSEKLFF.

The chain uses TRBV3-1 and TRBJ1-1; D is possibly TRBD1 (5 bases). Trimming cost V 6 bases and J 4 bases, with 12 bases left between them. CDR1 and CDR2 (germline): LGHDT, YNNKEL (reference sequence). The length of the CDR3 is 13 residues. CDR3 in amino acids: CASRFQGGTEAFF. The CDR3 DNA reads TGTGCCAGCAGATTCCAGGGAGGCACTGAAGCTTTCTTT. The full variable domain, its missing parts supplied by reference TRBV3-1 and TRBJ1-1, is DTAVSQTPKYLVTQMGNDKSIKCEQNLGHDTMYWYKQDSKKFLKIMFSYNNKELIINETVPNRFSPKSPDKAHLNLHINSLELGDSAVYFCASRFQGGTEAFFGQGTRLTVV.

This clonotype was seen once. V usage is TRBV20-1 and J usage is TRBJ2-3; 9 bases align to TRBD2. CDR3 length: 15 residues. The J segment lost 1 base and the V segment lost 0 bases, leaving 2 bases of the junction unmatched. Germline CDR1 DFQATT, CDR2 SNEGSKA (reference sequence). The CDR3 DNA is TGCAGTGCTAGAGACAGCGGGGGGCGCACAGATACGCAGTATTTT. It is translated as CSARDSGGRTDTQYF.

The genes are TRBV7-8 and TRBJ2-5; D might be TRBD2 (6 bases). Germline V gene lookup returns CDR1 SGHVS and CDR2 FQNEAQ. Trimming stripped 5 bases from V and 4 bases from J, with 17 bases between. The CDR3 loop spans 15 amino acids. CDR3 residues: CASSRLRTGVETQYF. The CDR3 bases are TGTGCCAGCAGCCGACTAAGGACGGGGGTAGAGACCCAGTACTTC.

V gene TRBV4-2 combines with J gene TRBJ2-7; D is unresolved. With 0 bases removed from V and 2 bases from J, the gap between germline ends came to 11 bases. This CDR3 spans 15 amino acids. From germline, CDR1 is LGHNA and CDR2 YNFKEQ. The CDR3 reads CASSQDVDLPYEQYF. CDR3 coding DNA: TGTGCCAGCAGCCAAGATGTCGATCTCCCCTACGAGCAGTACTTC.